Listed below are T cell receptor beta chains from one sample, sequenced in a study of T cell responses to AZD1222 COVID-19 vaccine. The assay was immunoSEQ multiplex PCR, and TCRdb's table has in-frame clones only and misses some. The sample table sets out about 140,000 clones. Input material: peripheral blood. Receptors originate from an adult in good health. Each CDR3 is given with its conserved first and last residue. D genes are given only for firm matches.

v_call: TRBV28
j_call: TRBJ1-1
d_call: .
cdr3_aa: CASSLAYTEAFF
cdr3_nt: TGTGCCAGCAGTTTAGCCTACACTGAAGCTTTCTTT

v_call: TRBV11-3
j_call: TRBJ1-6
d_call: .
cdr3_aa: CASSLVRDNSPLHF
cdr3_nt: TGTGCCAGCAGCTTAGTTCGGGATAATTCACCCCTCCACTTT

v_call: TRBV27
j_call: TRBJ2-7
d_call: TRBD2
cdr3_aa: CASTGGGGYEQYF
cdr3_nt: TGTGCCAGCACCGGGGGGGGCGGCTACGAGCAGTACTTC

v_call: TRBV28
j_call: TRBJ1-1
d_call: .
cdr3_aa: CATRRTTEAFF
cdr3_nt: TGTGCCACCAGACGGACCACTGAAGCTTTCTTT

v_call: TRBV7-2
j_call: TRBJ2-7
d_call: TRBD1
cdr3_aa: CASSLEGTGSLYEQYF
cdr3_nt: TGTGCCAGCAGCTTAGAAGGGACAGGGAGTTTATACGAGCAGTACTTC

v_call: TRBV7-2
j_call: TRBJ1-4
d_call: .
cdr3_aa: CASTRERTGATNEKLFF
cdr3_nt: TGTGCCAGCACTCGGGAGAGGACGGGCGCAACTAATGAAAAACTGTTTTTT

v_call: TRBV11-2
j_call: TRBJ1-2
d_call: .
cdr3_aa: CASSPRAARYGYTF
cdr3_nt: TGTGCCAGCAGCCCCCGTGCGGCACGCTATGGCTACACCTTC

v_call: TRBV21-1
j_call: TRBJ1-2
d_call: .
cdr3_aa: CASSPSWEGRTF
cdr3_nt: TGTGCCAGCAGCCCCTCATGGGAGGGACGGACCTTC

v_call: TRBV6-6
j_call: TRBJ2-2
d_call: TRBD2
cdr3_aa: CASSHAAGHTGELFF
cdr3_nt: TGTGCCAGCAGTCATGCAGCGGGGCACACCGGGGAGCTGTTTTTT

v_call: TRBV12-3/TRBV12-4
j_call: TRBJ2-7
d_call: .
cdr3_aa: CASSLSNSYEQYF
cdr3_nt: TGTGCCAGCAGTTTATCAAACTCCTACGAGCAGTACTTC